What follows describes a single TCR beta chain. What this receptor recognizes is not known. No base-level quality is on record; no much larger clone is a single base apart. In the same sample, other DNA sequences code for this CDR3. This entry is derived from a study of shared clonotypes between healthy human individuals (dated by TCRdb to between 2020 and 2021). General notes on the study: The cohort included a few men and a couple of women between 18 and 49 years of age. For each donor, CD4 naive and CD4 memory were each run on three plates, CD8 naive on two plates, and CD8 memory on one plate. The study deeply sequenced blood TCR repertoires of five healthy adults to estimate repertoire size and the extent of clonotype sharing between individuals. Different laboratories and diverse techniques were used to prepare libraries and sequence TCR repertoires, to increase sequencing depth and limit assay-specific biases. Between about 0.94 and 8.9 billion PBMCs per donor were obtained by leukapheresis.

V is reduced by 6 bases and J by 4 bases, leaving a spacing of 10 bases between them. Including the terminal cysteine and phenylalanine, the CDR3 comprises 13 residues. Only the CDR3 DNA stays, 39 bases, in frame from base 1. CDR1 and CDR2 (MDHEN, SYDVKM) derive from the germline V gene. General study outcomes and caveats: Even with the large sequencing depth, rarefaction of the sorted-subset datasets indicated that sequencing was incomplete. Sampling was restricted to blood, and TCR repertoires in tissues likely differ from the TCR repertoires found in blood. Pairwise subsampling led to the expectation that sequencing depth would affect the degree of clonotype sharing among donors. Naive subsets generally had larger estimated clonotype richness than memory subsets. Roughly 5% of naive CD4, 3.5% of naive CD8, roughly 2.4% of memory CD4, and about 0.4% of memory CD8 clonotypes were shared across several donors. Clonotypes shared by all four sorted-subset donors showed higher generation probabilities than non-shared clonotypes. Because the study included only a small number of donors, the genetic and exposure-history diversity represented was limited.

Using the deep immunoSEQ assay, multiplex PCR amplified TCR CDR3 regions from genomic DNA. Genomic DNA extracted from each cell subset was distributed evenly over all wells of several immunoSEQ 96-well plates, and each plate served as one replicate. For sorted subsets, roughly 0.2 ug genomic DNA, equal to 25,000 to 35,000 T cell genomes, was loaded into each replicate PCR. Purified libraries were quantified with a Qubit 3.0 fluorometer, sized on a Bioanalyzer 2100, and re-quantified with the KAPA Library Quantification kit. Every immunoSEQ 96-well plate was sequenced on a separate single-read 150-cycle Illumina NextSeq 550 flow cell. The study's processing was this. Because only junctional sequences without quality scores were contained in the immunoSEQ output, filtering matching that applied to full-length reads could not be performed. To assign V/J genes and CDR3, sequences were annotated using PyIR, a Python wrapper for IgBLAST v1.9, with IMGT germline references. Reads were removed for weak V/J assignments (E-value above 1e-6), missing CDR3, stop codons, out-of-frame junctions, or ambiguous translated residues. A V3J clonotype was defined by an identical inferred V gene, J gene, and CDR3 amino acid sequence. Percentage overlap between repertoires was computed as shared unique clonotypes divided by the size of the smaller repertoire. Repertoire richness was assessed with RTK rarefaction, the Chao1 estimator, and Recon v2.1 estimates of unobserved clonotypes. Generation probabilities for all TCRbeta clonotypes obtained by the gDNA method from a handful of donors were computed using OLGA. The table comes from immuneACCESS by way of TCRdb, which keeps in-frame sequences with V and J called. Part of the clones is missing from these tables; in studies checked, under half for an unresolved V gene and the rest for unknown reasons. That table is the source of V, J and clone size, and D and trimming were worked out from the DNA. This sample has more than 600,000 clones in its table, and roughly 94% of those were observed once. Approximately 24% of the sample is in the top ten clones.

CD8 naive samples were CD45RO-negative cells positively selected for CCR7, giving a CD45RA+CCR7+ population that excluded TemRA cells. The donors were healthy, HIV-negative adults with no recently reported acute infections or vaccinations. Only Caucasian adults living in Nashville, Tennessee, USA were represented among the donors. Blood was obtained by leukapheresis, after which PBMCs were separated by Ficoll-Histopaque density gradient centrifugation and cryopreserved in liquid nitrogen vapor phase. Analytical flow cytometry was used to check the purity and quantity of each magnetically sorted T cell population. From each sorted fraction, genomic DNA was isolated and quantified by UV absorbance on a Nanodrop 2000c.

The sample comprised naive CD8+ T cells sorted from blood. Reading the label with the study, this specimen's cell subset or site is: CD45RA+CCR7+. This receptor was taken from a man aged 30 to 45 in good health. The chain couples TRBV28 to TRBJ2-1; a tentative D call is TRBD1 (5 bases match). The CDR3: CASSSQGYNEQFF. The nucleotide sequence is TGTGCCAGCAGCTCTCAGGGTTACAATGAGCAGTTCTTC.